A single sample gave rise to the 10 T cell receptor beta chains below, sequenced in a study of cytomegalovirus exposure and HLA in healthy donors. It was with 60 Vbeta and 13 Jbeta primers that the PCR ran. Measured with immunoSEQ multiplex PCR; TCRdb has only the in-frame clones, and not every one. Among roughly 120,000 clones listed, 70% to 80% were seen once. The sample consisted of PBMCs. Receptors originate from a man aged 50-59 years in good health and CMV-seronegative.

The gene calls are TRBV28 and TRBJ1-1, with a weak D call TRBD1 (5 bases). V dropped 7 bases and J dropped 1 base, with 13 bases sitting between them. This CDR3 has 14 amino acids. CDR1 and CDR2 (germline): MDHEN, SYDVKM. As DNA, the CDR3 is TGTGCCAGCACCATCCCGGGGGAGAACACTGAAGCTTTCTTT. Its translation: CASTIPGENTEAFF.

The V call is TRBV13, the J call TRBJ2-3; D call uncertain. This CDR3 contains 15 residues. Germline V lookup: CDR1 PRHDT, CDR2 FYEKMQ (reference sequence). The V end lost 1 base, the J end lost 2 bases, and 10 bases lay between the germline ends. The CDR3, as DNA: TGTGCCAGCAGCTTAGAATTTACAGCCACAGATACGCAGTATTTT. Its protein is CASSLEFTATDTQYF. Filled out from reference TRBV13 and TRBJ2-3, the complete variable domain reads AAGVIQSPRHLIKEKRETATLKCYPIPRHDTVYWYQQGPGQDPQFLISFYEKMQSDKGSIPDRFSAQQFSDYHSELNMSSLELGDSALYFCASSLEFTATDTQYFGPGTRLTVL.

The chain has TRBV4-3 and TRBJ1-4; 10 bases are a match to TRBD1. The junction had 3 bases not matched to a gene; V was cut back by 0 bases and J by 8 bases. The CDR3 runs 15 residues. Germline CDR1 LGHNA, CDR2 YSLEER. The CDR3 loop is CASSQDGTGEEKLFF. DNA of the CDR3: TGCGCCAGCAGCCAAGATGGGACAGGGGAGGAAAAACTGTTTTTT.

This clone was recorded a few times. V gene TRBV5-1 combines with J gene TRBJ2-2, with D possibly TRBD1 on 6 matching bases. The length of the CDR3 is 13 residues. V was cut by 4 bases and J by 7 bases, with 11 bases left in between. Germline V gene lookup returns CDR1 SGHRS and CDR2 YFSETQ. The CDR3 reads CASSIRQVGELFF. As DNA, the CDR3 is TGCGCCAGCAGCATCAGACAGGTCGGGGAGCTGTTTTTT. Together with reference TRBV5-1 and TRBJ2-2, the CDR3 gives the full variable domain: KAGVTQTPRYLIKTRGQQVTLSCSPISGHRSVSWYQQTPGQGLQFLFEYFSETQRNKGNFPGRFSGRQFSNSRSEMNVSTLELGDSALYLCASSIRQVGELFFGEGSRLTVL.

The rearrangement links TRBV5-1 to TRBJ1-2; D not resolved. Trimming stripped 0 bases from V and 0 bases from J, with 6 bases between. Per germline, CDR1 SGHRS and CDR2 YFSETQ. The length of the CDR3 is 14 residues. This CDR3 reads CASSLVLANYGYTF. The CDR3, as DNA: TGCGCCAGCAGCTTGGTGTTAGCTAACTATGGCTACACCTTC.

The gene calls are TRBV4-1 and TRBJ2-3; perhaps TRBD2 as D (6 bases). Per the germline V gene, CDR1 is MGHRA and CDR2 is YSYEKL. CDR3 length: 16 amino acids. Trimming took 0 bases from V and 6 from J, leaving 16 bases between them. The DNA for the CDR3 is TGCGCCAGCAGCCAAGATCGCGGGGCACGACTCGATACGCAGTATTTT. As protein: CASSQDRGARLDTQYF.

J is TRBJ1-3 and V is TRBV25-1, with D unclear. Germline CDR1 is MGHDK and CDR2 is SYGVNS. V lost 6 bases and J 3 bases, leaving 15 bases between the germline ends. There are 15 residues in the CDR3. CDR3 sequence reads: CASRDIGRDGNTIYF. The DNA for the CDR3 is TGTGCCAGCAGAGACATAGGGAGGGATGGAAACACCATATATTTT.

The chain employs TRBV7-9 and TRBJ1-2; 12 nucleotides align to TRBD1. The germline gives CDR1 SEHNR, CDR2 FQNEAQ (reference sequence). Trimming removed 5 bases from V and 3 bases from J; junction bases left unmatched: 4. The CDR3 length is 15 residues. The DNA of the CDR3 is TGTGCCAGCAGCCCGGGACAGGGGGCCGACTATGGCTACACCTTC. Protein sequence: CASSPGQGADYGYTF. Together with reference TRBV7-9 and TRBJ1-2, the CDR3 gives the full variable domain: DTGVSQNPRHKITKRGQNVTFRCDPISEHNRLYWYRQTLGQGPEFLTYFQNEAQLEKSRLLSDRFSAERPKGSFSTLEIQRTEQGDSAMYLCASSPGQGADYGYTFGSGTRLTVV.

The gene calls are TRBV7-9 and TRBJ1-4, with 9 bases fitting TRBD1. CDR1 SEHNR and CDR2 FQNEAQ come from the germline V gene (reference sequence). Trimming removed 5 bases from V and 8 bases from J; junction bases left unmatched: 6. The CDR3 covers 14 residues. The CDR3 protein is CASSVQGAGEKLFF. As DNA, the CDR3 is TGTGCCAGCAGCGTACAGGGGGCAGGGGAAAAACTGTTTTTT.

This sequence joins TRBV12-5 and TRBJ2-1, with D hard to call. The CDR3 is 13 residues long. With 0 bases removed from V and 9 bases from J, the gap between germline ends came to 9 bases. Germline V lookup: CDR1 LGHNT, CDR2 FRNRAP. Written as DNA, the CDR3 is TGTGCTAGTGGTTTGGTGGGCTTTAGTGAGCAGTTCTTC. This sequence encodes CASGLVGFSEQFF.